The 30 T cell receptor beta chains reported below all come from one sample, sequenced in a study of blood T cell repertoires in COVID-19. Clones were sequenced by immunoSEQ multiplex PCR, and TCRdb holds only the in-frame ones, with some missing. The sample consists of about 200,000 clones, around 84% of them appearing once. The sequenced sample was peripheral blood. The receptor source for this set is an elderly woman with acute or convalescent COVID-19.

Concerning this clone itself: One junction end does not reproduce the germline sequence, and a read error may be involved. The same CDR3 is also encoded by other DNA sequences in this sample. V usage is TRBV15 and J usage is TRBJ1-1; possibly TRBD1 for D (6 bases). Per the germline V gene, CDR1 is LNHNV and CDR2 is YYDKDF (reference sequence). The CDR3 totals 13 residues. CDR3: CATSRDRRQEAFF. DNA for the CDR3: TGTGCCACCAGCAGAGATAGGAGACAGGAAGCCTTCTTT.

The chain recombines TRBV4-3 with TRBJ1-6; no clear D. V was pared by 1 base and J by 0 bases, with 13 bases between. CDR3 length: 18 residues. Germline V gene sequence: CDR1 LGHNA, CDR2 YSLEER. Written as DNA, the CDR3 is TGCGCCAGCAGCCAAGCCTCCCCGGGGAGCTCCTATAATTCACCCCTCCACTTT. This encodes CASSQASPGSSYNSPLHF.

The chain combines TRBV5-1 with TRBJ2-1, with 8 bases matching TRBD2. The V segment lost 0 bases and the J segment 4 bases; nucleotides outside the gene matches: 3. The CDR3 is made up of 15 amino acids. Germline V lookup: CDR1 SGHRS, CDR2 YFSETQ. This chain's CDR3 is CASSLGGRQYNEQFF. DNA for the CDR3: TGCGCCAGCAGCTTGGGCGGGAGGCAGTACAATGAGCAGTTCTTC.

This chain uses TRBV18 with TRBJ2-1, with TRBD1 matching over 9 bases. This CDR3 is built from 16 residues. Germline CDR1 is KGHSH and CDR2 is LQKENI. With V trimmed by 3 bases and J by 6 bases, 9 bases remained unmatched. The CDR3: CASSPIIGTGTNEQFF. The CDR3 coding sequence is TGTGCCAGCTCACCGATAATTGGGACAGGGACCAATGAGCAGTTCTTC.

The chain links TRBV3-1 (or the pseudogene TRBV3-2) to TRBJ1-6; weak D call: TRBD1 (5 bases). CDR1 and CDR2 from the germline V gene are LGHDT and YNNKEL (reference sequence). The V gene lost 6 bases and the J gene lost 9 bases, with 15 bases spanning the gap. The CDR3 loop spans 14 amino acids. This CDR3 is CASRELGQGSPLHF. As DNA, the CDR3 is TGTGCCAGCAGGGAATTGGGCCAGGGTTCACCCCTCCACTTT.

The genes are TRBV9 and TRBJ2-2; D perhaps matches TRBD2 (5 bases). The V gene lost 5 bases and the J gene lost 4 bases, with 12 bases spanning the gap. CDR1 SGDLS and CDR2 YYNGEE come from the germline V gene. The CDR3 runs 14 residues. The CDR3 loop reads CASRREAGTGELFF. In nucleotides, the CDR3 is TGTGCCAGCAGACGAGAGGCGGGCACCGGGGAGCTGTTTTTT.

This clone was counted only a few times. The chain uses TRBV5-4 and TRBJ2-7; perhaps TRBD2 as D (5 bases). CDR1 SGHNT and CDR2 YYREEE come from the germline V gene (reference sequence). CDR3 length: 12 amino acids. Trimming shortened V by 2 bases and J by 3 bases, and 6 bases separated the two germline ends. In DNA form, the CDR3 reads TGTGCCAGCAGCTTCCGGGGCTACGAGCAGTACTTC. This translates into CASSFRGYEQYF.

This clone was picked up one time. V gene TRBV5-4 combines with J gene TRBJ2-7; TRBD2 agrees at 12 bases. Germline V lookup: CDR1 SGHNT, CDR2 YYREEE (reference sequence). After removal of 0 bases from V and 6 bases from J, the junction contained 7 bases not matched to a gene. The CDR3 totals 16 residues. CDR3 bases: TGTGCCAGCAGCTTGGCAGCTAGCGGGAGGGCCCGCGAGCAGTACTTC. Its translation: CASSLAASGRAREQYF.

This chain joins TRBV10-3 and TRBJ1-1, with 10 positions matching TRBD1. The trim removed 5 bases at V and 3 bases at J, leaving 3 bases unmatched. This CDR3 spans 14 amino acids. The V gene's germline CDR1 is ENHRY and CDR2 SYGVKD. The CDR3 here is CAISLTGGDTEAFF. The CDR3 coding sequence is TGTGCCATCAGTCTGACAGGGGGCGACACTGAAGCTTTCTTT.

This chain connects TRBV5-4 to TRBJ2-5, with 8 bases that match TRBD1. Germline CDR1 is SGHNT and CDR2 is YYREEE (reference sequence). V lost 2 bases and J lost 6; bases outside the gene matches: 9. The CDR3 has 15 amino acids. The CDR3 DNA reads as TGTGCCAGCAGCTTCCCCAGACAGGGGACGCAGACCCAGTACTTC. Its protein is CASSFPRQGTQTQYF.

The V gene is TRBV30, the J gene TRBJ1-1; weak D call: TRBD1 (6 bases). Germline V gene sequence: CDR1 GTSNPN, CDR2 SVGIG (reference sequence). Trimming cost V 1 base and J 6 bases, with 15 bases left between them. The CDR3 has 14 amino acids. DNA for the CDR3: TGTGCCTGGAGTGAAGGGGGGGCGTTTGCTGAAGCTTTCTTT. Residues: CAWSEGGAFAEAFF.

The CDR3 DNA reads as TGTGCCAGTAAGACTAGCGGGATGAGCTCCTACAATGAGCAGTTCTTC. Encoded protein: CASKTSGMSSYNEQFF. The chain is built from TRBV19 and TRBJ2-1; the match to TRBD2 covers 11 bases. This CDR3 has 16 amino acids. Trimming removed 7 bases from V and 0 bases from J; junction bases left unmatched: 5. Germline V gene sequence: CDR1 LNHDA, CDR2 SQIVND (reference sequence). The whole variable domain, remainder taken from reference TRBV19 and TRBJ2-1, is DGGITQSPKYLFRKEGQNVTLSCEQNLNHDAMYWYRQDPGQGLRLIYYSQIVNDFQKGDIAEGYSVSREKKESFPLTVTSAQKNPTAFYLCASKTSGMSSYNEQFFGPGTRLTVL.

The chain recombines TRBV6-5 with TRBJ2-7; 7 positions match TRBD2. The CDR3 length is 14 residues. Germline V gives CDR1 MNHEY, CDR2 SVGAGI. V lost 2 bases to trimming and J lost 4 bases; unmatched junction nucleotides: 5. CDR3 protein: CASSYGRESYEQYF. CDR3 nucleotides: TGTGCCAGCAGTTACGGGCGGGAGTCTTACGAGCAGTACTTC.

The chain couples TRBV2 to TRBJ2-1, with D maybe TRBD2 (6 bases). CDR3 length: 13 amino acids. The V end was cut by 7 bases, the J end by 7 bases, with 14 bases between. CDR1 is SNHLY and CDR2 is FYNNEI in the germline V gene. The CDR3 DNA is TGTGCCAGCACTCTGACTAGGTTGAATGAGCAGTTCTTC. Translated, it gives CASTLTRLNEQFF.

This chain joins TRBV4-3 and TRBJ2-4, with TRBD1 matching 9 bases. The germline gives CDR1 LGHNA, CDR2 YSLEER. The CDR3 length is 20 residues. Trimming cost V 0 bases and J 0 bases; bases outside gene matches: 12. As DNA, the CDR3 is TGCGCCAGCAGCCAAGATATCGTGGGACAGGGACGTCTAGCCAAAAACATTCAGTACTTC. As protein: CASSQDIVGQGRLAKNIQYF.

This chain connects TRBV6-5 to TRBJ2-5; weak D call: TRBD2 (7 bases). The CDR3 contains 14 residues. CDR1 is MNHEY and CDR2 is SVGAGI in the germline V gene. The V and J ends lost 11 bases and 5 bases respectively, with 21 bases between them. In DNA form, the CDR3 reads TGTGCCGCTCAAGACGGGGGGCGTGCGGAGACCCAGTACTTC. Translated, it gives CAAQDGGRAETQYF.

The chain employs TRBV21-1 and TRBJ1-2; the table's D call, TRBD1, was not checked against the DNA. TRBV21-1 is reported as a pseudogene. The CDR3 is 14 residues long. For the CDR3, the DNA is TGTGCCAGCAGCGAGACCAGGGGGCGTTGGGGCTACACCTTC. Amino acids: CASSETRGRWGYTF.

The rearrangement joins TRBV6-5 to TRBJ1-3, with D possibly being TRBD1 (6 bases). CDR1 is MNHEY and CDR2 is SVGAGI in the germline V gene. V was clipped by 6 bases and J by 5 bases, with 14 bases between them. CDR3 length: 14 residues. The CDR3 bases are TGTGCCAGCAGCCTCGGGACAACTCGAAACACCATATATTTT. Translation: CASSLGTTRNTIYF.

The gene calls are TRBV30 and TRBJ1-3, with 10 bases fitting TRBD1. V lost 5 bases and J lost 6; bases outside the gene matches: 7. The germline V gene encodes CDR1 GTSNPN and CDR2 SVGIG (reference sequence). The CDR3 has 14 amino acids. The CDR3 bases are TGTGCCTGGGGCAGACAGGGGGCGGAAAACACCATATATTTT. It encodes CAWGRQGAENTIYF.

CDR3: CASSPRDSFYGYTF. CDR3 bases: TGTGCCAGCAGCCCCAGGGACAGCTTCTATGGCTACACCTTC. The chain links TRBV7-2 to TRBJ1-2; TRBD1 matches at 7 bases. The CDR3 is made up of 14 amino acids. V lost 5 bases and J lost 4; bases outside the gene matches: 7. CDR1 and CDR2 (germline): SGHTA, FQGNSA.

The chain couples TRBV6-5 to TRBJ1-1; a weak D match, TRBD1 (5 bases). The CDR3 covers 15 residues. V shed 2 bases and J shed 6 bases, with 16 bases lying between them. Germline CDR1 reads MNHEY; CDR2 reads SVGAGI. The chain's CDR3 is CASSYALQGWAEAFF. Written as DNA, the CDR3 is TGTGCCAGCAGTTACGCCCTGCAGGGCTGGGCTGAAGCTTTCTTT.

This chain joins TRBV2 and TRBJ2-3; weak D call: TRBD2 (6 bases). This CDR3 has 14 amino acids. The V end lost 6 bases, the J end lost 5 bases, and 15 bases lay between the germline ends. Germline assignment: CDR1 SNHLY and CDR2 FYNNEI. CDR3 DNA: TGTGCCAGCAGCCGGAGGGCCGGGGTAGATACGCAGTATTTT. Its protein product is CASSRRAGVDTQYF. Combining the CDR3 with reference TRBV2 and TRBJ2-3 gives the whole variable domain EPEVTQTPSHQVTQMGQEVILRCVPISNHLYFYWYRQILGQKVEFLVSFYNNEISEKSEIFDDQFSVERPDGSNFTLKIRSTKLEDSAMYFCASSRRAGVDTQYFGPGTRLTVL.

J is TRBJ1-3 and V is TRBV28, with 7 positions matching TRBD1. Germline-derived CDR1 and CDR2 are MDHEN and SYDVKM. V was clipped by 9 bases and J by 3 bases; unmatched bases: 8. CDR3 size: 14 residues. CDR3 nucleotide sequence: TGTGCCAGTCACAGGGGAAGTCGTGGAAACACCATATATTTT. Encoded protein: CASHRGSRGNTIYF.

The chain carries TRBV2 and TRBJ2-1; D gene unclear. CDR1 SNHLY and CDR2 FYNNEI come from the germline V gene. CDR3 size: 10 residues. The ends were cut back, 3 bases at V and 16 bases at J, with 10 bases in the middle. This chain's CDR3 is CASSEYIQFF. The CDR3 DNA reads as TGTGCCAGCAGTGAGTACATCCAATTCTTC.

This chain connects TRBV5-1 to TRBJ2-5; tentatively, D is TRBD1 (5 bases). V was clipped by 0 bases and J by 2 bases, with 8 bases between them. Germline V gene data show CDR1 as SGHRS and CDR2 as YFSETQ. The CDR3 has 14 residues. As DNA, the CDR3 is TGCGCCAGCAGCTTGGGATACAGGCAAGAGACCCAGTACTTC. This sequence encodes CASSLGYRQETQYF.

The chain joins TRBV7-2 to TRBJ1-2; D is uncertain. V gave up 5 bases and J gave up 2 bases, with 9 bases separating them. The CDR3 length is 13 residues. Germline loops: CDR1 SGHTA, CDR2 FQGNSA. CDR3 in DNA: TGTGCCAGCAGCCCGTTTTTGAACTATGGCTACACCTTC. Translation: CASSPFLNYGYTF.

Worth noting for this clone: The sample contains more than one DNA sequence encoding this CDR3. This sequence joins TRBV30 and TRBJ1-1, with TRBD1 matching 9 bases. CDR1 and CDR2 (germline): GTSNPN, SVGIG (reference sequence). Germline trimming cut 5 bases from V and 3 bases from J; bases unmatched to any gene: 1. The CDR3 consists of 12 residues. CDR3 sequence (DNA): TGTGCCTGGCGGGACAGGGACACTGAAGCTTTCTTT. Its protein is CAWRDRDTEAFF. Complete variable domain (other parts from reference TRBV30 and TRBJ1-1): SQTIHQWPATLVQPVGSPLSLECTVEGTSNPNLYWYRQAAGRGLQLLFYSVGIGQISSEVPQNLSASRPQDRQFILSSKKLLLSDSGFYLCAWRDRDTEAFFGQGTRLTVV.

The V gene is TRBV30, the J gene TRBJ1-1; D call uncertain. The V end lost 0 bases, the J end lost 3 bases, and 5 bases lay between the germline ends. From germline, CDR1 is GTSNPN and CDR2 SVGIG (reference sequence). This CDR3 contains 12 residues. The CDR3 region has the DNA TGTGCCTGGAGTGTACGGTACACTGAAGCTTTCTTT. It specifies CAWSVRYTEAFF.

The CDR3 spells CSARGNKVQFF. The CDR3 bases are TGCAGTGCTCGGGGTAACAAAGTGCAGTTCTTC. This chain connects TRBV20-1 to TRBJ2-1; TRBD2 is a possible D gene (5 bases). The germline V gene has CDR1 DFQATT and CDR2 SNEGSKA (reference sequence). The CDR3 is 11 residues long. Trimming took off 5 bases at V and 12 bases at J, with 14 bases between the two ends.

For this clone: Other DNA sequences in the sample encode the same CDR3. The chain couples TRBV18 to TRBJ1-4; D call uncertain. This CDR3 has 13 amino acids. Between the trimmed V and J ends, which lost 3 bases and 4 bases, there was a span of 6 bases. Per germline, CDR1 KGHSH and CDR2 LQKENI. CDR3 DNA: TGTGCCAGCTCACCGGCCGTTAATGAAAAACTGTTTTTT. It codes for CASSPAVNEKLFF. Full variable domain (remainder filled in from reference TRBV18 and TRBJ1-4): NAGVMQNPRHLVRRRGQEARLRCSPMKGHSHVYWYRQLPEEGLKFMVYLQKENIIDESGMPKERFSAEFPKEGPSILRIQQVVRGDSAAYFCASSPAVNEKLFFGSGTQLSVL.